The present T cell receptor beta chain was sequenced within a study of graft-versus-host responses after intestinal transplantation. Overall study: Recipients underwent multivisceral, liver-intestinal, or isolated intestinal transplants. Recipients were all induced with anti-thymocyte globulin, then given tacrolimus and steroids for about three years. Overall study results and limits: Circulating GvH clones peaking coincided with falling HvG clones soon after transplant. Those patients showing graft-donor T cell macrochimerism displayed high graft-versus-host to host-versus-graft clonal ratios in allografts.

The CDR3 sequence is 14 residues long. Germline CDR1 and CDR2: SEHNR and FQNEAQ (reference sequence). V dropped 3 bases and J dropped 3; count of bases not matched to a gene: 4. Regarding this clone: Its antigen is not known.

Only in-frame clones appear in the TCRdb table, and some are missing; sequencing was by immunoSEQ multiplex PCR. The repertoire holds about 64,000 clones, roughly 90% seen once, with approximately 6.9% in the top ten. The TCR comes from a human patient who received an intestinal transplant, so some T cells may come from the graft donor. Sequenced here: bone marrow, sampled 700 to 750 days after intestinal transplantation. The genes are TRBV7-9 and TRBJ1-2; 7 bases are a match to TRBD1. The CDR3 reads CASSFPGQHYGYTF. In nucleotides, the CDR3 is TGTGCCAGCAGCTTCCCGGGACAGCACTATGGCTACACCTTC.